These 13 T cell receptor beta chains came from one sample sequenced in a study of a mutant IDH1 vaccine in newly diagnosed glioma. Indicated time point: baseline, week 1 (first vaccination visit). The treatment was: pre-vaccination baseline after standard-of-care therapy. Repertoires were generated with immunoSEQ multiplex PCR, while TCRdb's copy carries only in-frame clones and drops some. The top ten clones hold about 21% of a sample with around 54,000 clones, roughly 80% of them seen once. The starting material was PBMCs, obtained from a glioma patient treated with radiotherapy, temozolomide or both. These receptors all stem from a man between 18 and 29 years old with glioma.

The V gene is TRBV4-2, the J gene TRBJ1-1; no firm D call. With 1 base removed from V and 4 bases from J, the gap between germline ends came to 7 bases. The CDR3 extends over 13 amino acids. Per germline, CDR1 LGHNA and CDR2 YNFKEQ. CDR3 in DNA: TGTGCCAGCAGCCAAGGGGCTAGCACTGAAGCTTTCTTT. Its translation: CASSQGASTEAFF.

The CDR3 sequence is CASSSRVPQETQYF. The DNA of the CDR3 is TGTGCCAGCTCGAGCAGGGTTCCTCAAGAGACCCAGTACTTC. The rearrangement uses TRBV2 and TRBJ2-5, with D possibly TRBD1 on 5 matching bases. From germline, CDR1 is SNHLY and CDR2 FYNNEI. CDR3 length: 14 residues. Trimming removed 8 bases from V and 2 bases from J, with 15 bases in between.

The chain carries TRBV9 and TRBJ2-7, with 14 positions matching TRBD2. CDR3 length equals 18 residues. V was pared by 7 bases and J by 2 bases, with 14 bases of the junction left unmatched. CDR1 is SGDLS, CDR2 YYNGEE, per germline. The CDR3 protein is CASGGTSGSLITTYEQYF. The CDR3 DNA reads as TGTGCCAGCGGGGGGACTAGCGGGAGTCTAATAACCACCTACGAGCAGTACTTC.

The sample holds a few counts of this clone. V is TRBV2 and J is TRBJ1-6; D is possibly TRBD1 (5 bases). Germline-derived CDR1 and CDR2 are SNHLY and FYNNEI. This CDR3 comprises 13 residues. The V end lost 3 bases, the J end lost 8 bases, and 8 bases lay between the germline ends. The CDR3, as DNA: TGTGCCAGCAGTGACAGGGTGTATTCACCCCTCCACTTT. Encoded protein: CASSDRVYSPLHF. Using reference TRBV2 and TRBJ1-6 for the parts outside the CDR3, the full variable domain is EPEVTQTPSHQVTQMGQEVILRCVPISNHLYFYWYRQILGQKVEFLVSFYNNEISEKSEIFDDQFSVERPDGSNFTLKIRSTKLEDSAMYFCASSDRVYSPLHFGNGTRLTVT.

The chain links TRBV7-9 to TRBJ1-1, with TRBD1 matching over 8 bases. From germline, CDR1 is SEHNR and CDR2 FQNEAQ (reference sequence). V lost 2 bases and J lost 0; bases outside the gene matches: 8. This CDR3 contains 17 residues. The CDR3 sequence: CASSLSKRTGMNTEAFF. The CDR3 DNA reads TGTGCCAGCAGCTTATCGAAACGGACAGGGATGAACACTGAAGCTTTCTTT.

The V call is TRBV19, the J call TRBJ2-7; 8 positions agree with TRBD2. CDR1 and CDR2 (germline): LNHDA, SQIVND (reference sequence). The CDR3 has 16 residues. V lost 4 bases, J lost 0 bases, and 8 bases stayed unmatched. For the CDR3, the DNA is TGTGCCAGTAGTACCCTCGGCGGGAGGAGCTCCTACGAGCAGTACTTC. Residues: CASSTLGGRSSYEQYF. Supplemented by reference TRBV19 and TRBJ2-7, the full variable domain reads DGGITQSPKYLFRKEGQNVTLSCEQNLNHDAMYWYRQDPGQGLRLIYYSQIVNDFQKGDIAEGYSVSREKKESFPLTVTSAQKNPTAFYLCASSTLGGRSSYEQYFGPGTRLTVT.

As DNA, the CDR3 is TGTGCCAGCAGCTTAGCGCGGGTCGGAAACACTGAAGCTTTCTTT. Its translation is CASSLARVGNTEAFF. The chain recombines TRBV7-2 with TRBJ1-1; D not resolved. Germline assignment: CDR1 SGHTA and CDR2 FQGNSA. V lost 0 bases to trimming and J lost 2 bases, with 10 bases between them. This CDR3 is built from 15 residues.

The CDR3 here is CASSSDRVGEQYF. In DNA form, the CDR3 reads TGTGCCAGCAGCTCCGACAGGGTAGGAGAGCAGTACTTC. The chain has TRBV11-3 and TRBJ2-7; TRBD1 matches at 7 bases. The CDR3 sequence is 13 residues long. V shed 4 bases and J 7 bases; nucleotides not matched to a gene: 7. Germline values: CDR1 SGHNT, CDR2 YENEEA.

This chain links TRBV2 with TRBJ2-7, with D hard to call. Trimming shortened V by 7 bases and J by 3 bases, and 19 bases separated the two germline ends. CDR1 and CDR2 (germline): SNHLY, FYNNEI. CDR3 size: 15 residues. DNA of the CDR3: TGTGCCAGCAAGCCGGGTTATTCCCGCCACTACGAGCAGTACTTC. Its translation: CASKPGYSRHYEQYF.

The chain combines TRBV7-9 with TRBJ1-1; 7 bases fit TRBD1. CDR1 and CDR2 from the germline V gene are SEHNR and FQNEAQ (reference sequence). The CDR3 sequence is 13 residues long. The J segment lost 11 bases and the V segment lost 5 bases, leaving 11 bases of the junction unmatched. Here the CDR3 DNA reads TGTGCCAGCAGCGCCCTACAGGGGAGGGCGGCTTTCTTT. Translation gives CASSALQGRAAFF.

The chain recombines TRBV7-9 with TRBJ2-7; 7 positions agree with TRBD1. With 2 bases clipped from V and 1 base from J, the junction kept 8 bases outside the gene matches. The length of the CDR3 is 16 residues. Germline CDR1 and CDR2: SEHNR and FQNEAQ (reference sequence). CDR3 amino acids: CASSLSGQVESYEQYF. The CDR3 DNA reads TGTGCCAGCAGCTTAAGCGGACAGGTGGAGTCCTACGAGCAGTACTTC.

V and J are TRBV6-1 and TRBJ1-5; 7 bases map to TRBD1. The CDR3 spans 14 residues. With 2 bases clipped from V and 7 bases from J, the junction kept 5 bases outside the gene matches. Germline V gene data show CDR1 as MNHNS and CDR2 as SASEGT. CDR3 sequence reads: CASSERGGGQPQHF. The CDR3 DNA reads TGTGCCAGCAGTGAAAGAGGGGGCGGCCAGCCCCAGCATTTT.

The chain links TRBV30 to TRBJ2-7; 8 bases match TRBD2. J gave up 3 bases and V 5 bases, and 3 bases lay outside the gene matches. This CDR3 spans 12 amino acids. Looked up from germline, CDR1 is GTSNPN and CDR2 is SVGIG (reference sequence). This CDR3 reads CAWGSGGYEQYF. The DNA of the CDR3 is TGTGCCTGGGGAAGCGGGGGCTACGAGCAGTACTTC.